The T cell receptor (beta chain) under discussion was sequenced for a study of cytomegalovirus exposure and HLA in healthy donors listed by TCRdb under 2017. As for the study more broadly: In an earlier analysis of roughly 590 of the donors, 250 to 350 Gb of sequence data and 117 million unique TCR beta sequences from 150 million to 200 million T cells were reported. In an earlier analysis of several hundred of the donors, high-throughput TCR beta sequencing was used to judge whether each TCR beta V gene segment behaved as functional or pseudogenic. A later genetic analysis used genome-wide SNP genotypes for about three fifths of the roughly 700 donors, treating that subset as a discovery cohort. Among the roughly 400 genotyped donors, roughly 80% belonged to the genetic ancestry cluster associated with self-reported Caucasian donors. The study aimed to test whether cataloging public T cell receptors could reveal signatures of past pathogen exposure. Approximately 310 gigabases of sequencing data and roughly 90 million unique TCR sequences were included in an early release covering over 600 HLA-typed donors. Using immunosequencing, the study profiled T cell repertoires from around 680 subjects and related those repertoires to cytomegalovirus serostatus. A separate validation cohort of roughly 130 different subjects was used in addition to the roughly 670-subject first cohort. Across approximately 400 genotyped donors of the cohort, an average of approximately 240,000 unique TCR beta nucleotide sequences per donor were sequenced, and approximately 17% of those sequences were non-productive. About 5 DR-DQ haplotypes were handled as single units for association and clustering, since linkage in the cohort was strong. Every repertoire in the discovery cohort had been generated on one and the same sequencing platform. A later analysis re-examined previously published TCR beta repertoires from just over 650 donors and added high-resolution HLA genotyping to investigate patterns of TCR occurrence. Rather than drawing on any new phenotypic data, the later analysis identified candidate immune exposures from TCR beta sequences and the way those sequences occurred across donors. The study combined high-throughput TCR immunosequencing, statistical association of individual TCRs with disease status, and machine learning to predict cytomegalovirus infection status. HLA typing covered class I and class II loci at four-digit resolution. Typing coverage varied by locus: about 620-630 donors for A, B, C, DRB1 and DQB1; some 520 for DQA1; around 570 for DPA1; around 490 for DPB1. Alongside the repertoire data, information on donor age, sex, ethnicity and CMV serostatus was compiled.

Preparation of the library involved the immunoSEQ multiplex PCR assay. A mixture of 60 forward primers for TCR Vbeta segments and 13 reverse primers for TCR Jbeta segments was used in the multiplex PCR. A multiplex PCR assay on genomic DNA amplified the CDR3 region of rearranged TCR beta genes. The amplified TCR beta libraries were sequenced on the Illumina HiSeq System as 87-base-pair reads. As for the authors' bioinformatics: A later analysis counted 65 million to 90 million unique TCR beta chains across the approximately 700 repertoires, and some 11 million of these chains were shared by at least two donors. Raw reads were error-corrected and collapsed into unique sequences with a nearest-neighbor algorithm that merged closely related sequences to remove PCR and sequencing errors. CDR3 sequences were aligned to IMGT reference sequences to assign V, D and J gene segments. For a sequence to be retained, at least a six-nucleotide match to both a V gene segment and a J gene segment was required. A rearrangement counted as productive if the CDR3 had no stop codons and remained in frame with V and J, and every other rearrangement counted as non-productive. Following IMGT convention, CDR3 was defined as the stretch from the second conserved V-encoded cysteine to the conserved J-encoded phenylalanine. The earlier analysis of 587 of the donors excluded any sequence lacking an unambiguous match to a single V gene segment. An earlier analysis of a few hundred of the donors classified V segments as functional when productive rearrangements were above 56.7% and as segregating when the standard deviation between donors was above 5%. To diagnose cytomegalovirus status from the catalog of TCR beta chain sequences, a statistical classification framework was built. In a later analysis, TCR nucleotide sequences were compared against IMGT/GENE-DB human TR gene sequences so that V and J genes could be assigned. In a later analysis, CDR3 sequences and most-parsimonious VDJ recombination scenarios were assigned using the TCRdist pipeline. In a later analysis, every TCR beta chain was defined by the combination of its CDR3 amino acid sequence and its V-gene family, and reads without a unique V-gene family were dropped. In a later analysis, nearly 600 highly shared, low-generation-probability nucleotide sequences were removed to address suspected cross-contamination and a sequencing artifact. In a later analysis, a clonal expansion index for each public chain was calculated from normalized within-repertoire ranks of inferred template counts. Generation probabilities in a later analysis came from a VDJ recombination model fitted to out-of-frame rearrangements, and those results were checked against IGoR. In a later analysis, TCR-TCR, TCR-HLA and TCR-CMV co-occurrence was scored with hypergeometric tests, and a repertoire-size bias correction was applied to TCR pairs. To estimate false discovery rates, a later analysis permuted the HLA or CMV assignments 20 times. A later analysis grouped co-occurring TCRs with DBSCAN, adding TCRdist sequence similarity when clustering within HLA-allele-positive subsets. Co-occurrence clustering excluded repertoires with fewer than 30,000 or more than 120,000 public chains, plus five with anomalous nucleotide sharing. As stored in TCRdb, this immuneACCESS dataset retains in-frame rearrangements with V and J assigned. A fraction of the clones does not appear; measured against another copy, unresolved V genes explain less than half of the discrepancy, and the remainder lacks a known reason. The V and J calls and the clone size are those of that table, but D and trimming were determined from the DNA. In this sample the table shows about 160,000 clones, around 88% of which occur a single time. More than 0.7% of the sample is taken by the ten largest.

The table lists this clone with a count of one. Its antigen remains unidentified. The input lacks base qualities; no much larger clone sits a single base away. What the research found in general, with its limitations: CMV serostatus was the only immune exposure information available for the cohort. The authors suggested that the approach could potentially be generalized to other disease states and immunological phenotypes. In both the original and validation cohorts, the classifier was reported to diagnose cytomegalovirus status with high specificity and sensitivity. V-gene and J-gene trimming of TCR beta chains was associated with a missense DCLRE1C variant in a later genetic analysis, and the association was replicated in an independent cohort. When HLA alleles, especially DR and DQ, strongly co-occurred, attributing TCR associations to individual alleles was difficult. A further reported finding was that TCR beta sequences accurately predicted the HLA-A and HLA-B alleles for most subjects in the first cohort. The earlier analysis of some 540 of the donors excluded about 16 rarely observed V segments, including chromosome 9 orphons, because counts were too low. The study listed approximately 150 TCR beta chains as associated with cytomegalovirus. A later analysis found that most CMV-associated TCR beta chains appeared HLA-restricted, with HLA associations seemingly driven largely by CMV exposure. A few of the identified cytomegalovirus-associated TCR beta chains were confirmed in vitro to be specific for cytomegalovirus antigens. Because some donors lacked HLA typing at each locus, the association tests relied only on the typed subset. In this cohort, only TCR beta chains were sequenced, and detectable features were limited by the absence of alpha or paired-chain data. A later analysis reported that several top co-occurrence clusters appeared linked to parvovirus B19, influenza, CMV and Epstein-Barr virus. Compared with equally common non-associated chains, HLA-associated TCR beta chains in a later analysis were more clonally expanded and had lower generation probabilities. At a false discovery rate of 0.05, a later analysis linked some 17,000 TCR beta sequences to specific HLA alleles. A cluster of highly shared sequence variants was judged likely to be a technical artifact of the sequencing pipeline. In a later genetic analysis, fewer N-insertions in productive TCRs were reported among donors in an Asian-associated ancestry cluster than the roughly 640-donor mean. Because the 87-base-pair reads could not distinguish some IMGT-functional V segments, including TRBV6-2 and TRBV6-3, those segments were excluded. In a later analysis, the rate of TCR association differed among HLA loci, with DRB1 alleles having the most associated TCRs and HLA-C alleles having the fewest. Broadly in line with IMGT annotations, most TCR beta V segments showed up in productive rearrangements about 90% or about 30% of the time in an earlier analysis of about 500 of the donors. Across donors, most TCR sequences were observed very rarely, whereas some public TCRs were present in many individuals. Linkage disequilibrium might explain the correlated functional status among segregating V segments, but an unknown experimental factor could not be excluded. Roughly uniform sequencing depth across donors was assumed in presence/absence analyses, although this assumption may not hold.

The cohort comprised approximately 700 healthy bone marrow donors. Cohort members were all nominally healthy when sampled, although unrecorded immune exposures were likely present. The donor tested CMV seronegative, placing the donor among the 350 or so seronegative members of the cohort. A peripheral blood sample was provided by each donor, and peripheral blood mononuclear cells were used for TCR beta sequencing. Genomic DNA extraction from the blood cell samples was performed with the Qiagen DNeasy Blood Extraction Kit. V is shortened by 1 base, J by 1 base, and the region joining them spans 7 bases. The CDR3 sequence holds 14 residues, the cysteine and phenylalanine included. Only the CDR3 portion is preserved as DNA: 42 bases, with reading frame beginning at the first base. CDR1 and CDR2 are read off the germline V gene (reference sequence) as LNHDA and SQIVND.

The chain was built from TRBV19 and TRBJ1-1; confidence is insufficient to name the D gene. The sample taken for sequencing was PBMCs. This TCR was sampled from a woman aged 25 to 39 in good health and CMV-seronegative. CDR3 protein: CASSIVPGNTEAFF. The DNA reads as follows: TGTGCCAGTAGTATAGTCCCAGGGAACACTGAAGCTTTCTTT.